This entry lists 4 T cell receptor beta chains sequenced from one sample in a study of control samples from healthy donors and cancer patients. Clones were read by immunoSEQ multiplex PCR, and TCRdb kept only the in-frame ones, dropping some. The table shows about 96,000 clones, with 90% to 95% occurring only once. Input material: blood. The receptors derive from a man aged 18 to 35 in good health.

This clone was seen only a few times. The rearrangement links TRBV6-4 to TRBJ2-2; D remains ambiguous. There are 14 residues in the CDR3. The germline V gene has CDR1 MRHNA and CDR2 SNTAGT. V was trimmed by 0 bases and J by 4 bases, leaving 6 bases between them. For the CDR3, the DNA is TGTGCCAGCAGTGACTCGACGGGCACCGGGGAGCTGTTTTTT. This codes for CASSDSTGTGELFF.

V usage is TRBV7-9 and J usage is TRBJ1-5; a weak D match, TRBD1 (5 bases). V lost 5 bases, J lost 5 bases, and 16 bases lay in between. CDR1 and CDR2 (germline): SEHNR, FQNEAQ (reference sequence). The CDR3 is made up of 15 amino acids. In nucleotides, the CDR3 is TGTGCCAGCAGCCTAGGGCCCGGGGGGGATCAGCCCCAGCATTTT. Translating it yields CASSLGPGGDQPQHF.

This chain links TRBV7-8 with TRBJ1-5, with D hard to call. The germline CDR1 and CDR2 sequences are SGHVS and FQNEAQ. The CDR3 covers 15 residues. Trimming removed 2 bases at V and 7 bases at J, with 15 bases between. The CDR3 protein is CASSLLKYGTQPQHF. The CDR3 region has the DNA TGTGCCAGCAGCTTATTAAAATATGGAACACAGCCCCAGCATTTT.

CDR3 sequence: CASSIGVPANSPLHF. Written as DNA, the CDR3 is TGTGCCAGTAGTATCGGAGTGCCGGCGAATTCACCCCTCCACTTT. This chain joins TRBV19 and TRBJ1-6, with no clear D. CDR1 is LNHDA and CDR2 is SQIVND in the germline V gene (reference sequence). The CDR3 extends over 15 amino acids. V lost 3 bases and J lost 7, with 13 bases in between.